The clone carrying this T cell receptor (beta chain) was seen at least ten times. Enrolled ophthalmopathy patients presented with a Clinical Activity Score of at least 3, a NOSPECS grade of at least 4, and disease duration under 3 months. These data originate in a study of T cells in Graves' hyperthyroidism and ophthalmopathy. RNA transcripts were the template for amplifying TCR beta CDR3 regions. TCR CDR3 underwent first-round RT-PCR with the HTBI primer set. TCRdb itself ran the multiplex PCR reads through MiXCR, one entry per CDR3 protein. The sample consists of approximately 410,000 distinct CDR3 sequences, over 12% of them appearing once. CDR3 length equals 14 residues. V lost 3 bases and J 7 bases, leaving 19 bases between the germline ends. CDR1 DFQATT and CDR2 SNEGSKA come from the germline V gene (reference sequence).

This sequence joins TRBV20-1 and TRBJ2-7, with a possible D match to TRBD1 (6 bases). The clonotype was recovered from a man between 18 and 35 years old with Graves' ophthalmopathy. Specimen: blood. CDR3 DNA sequence: TGCAGTGCTAGCAGGACAGTCCGATCTCTGGAGCAGTACTTC. The encoded protein is CSASRTVRSLEQYF.